The 16 T cell receptor beta chains below were found in one sample sequenced in a study of PD-1 blockade in classical Hodgkin lymphoma. Clones were read by immunoSEQ multiplex PCR, and TCRdb kept only the in-frame ones, dropping some. Among fewer than 30,000 clones listed, around four fifths were seen once. After autologous stem cell transplantation all patients relapsed, and prior brentuximab vedotin exposure differed between cohorts. Sequenced here: peripheral blood mononuclear cells (PBMCs), sampled before the second cycle of nivolumab. These receptors all stem from a human donor with classical Hodgkin lymphoma.

V is TRBV28 and J is TRBJ2-5; D assignment may be TRBD1 or TRBD2 (6 bases each). V lost 7 bases and J 5 bases, leaving 17 bases between the germline ends. Germline CDR1 reads MDHEN; CDR2 reads SYDVKM. The CDR3 consists of 14 residues. This CDR3 reads CASTQGGIEETQYF. The CDR3 coding sequence is TGTGCCAGCACCCAAGGGGGGATTGAGGAGACCCAGTACTTC.

This rearrangement joins TRBV10-3 to TRBJ2-5; D remains ambiguous. CDR1 and CDR2 from the germline V gene are ENHRY and SYGVKD. The CDR3 runs to 13 residues. Trimming shortened V by 10 bases and J by 0 bases, and 12 bases separated the two germline ends. The CDR3 region has the DNA TGTGCCAGCCGATCGCAGGACCAAGAGACCCAGTACTTC. Translation: CASRSQDQETQYF.

The CDR3, as DNA: TGCGCCAGCAGCCCGGACCTCTACTCTGGAAACACCATATATTTT. It yields the protein CASSPDLYSGNTIYF. The chain links TRBV4-1 to TRBJ1-3; D uncertain. Trimming took 4 bases from V and 0 from J, leaving 10 bases between them. The CDR3 is 15 amino acids. In germline, CDR1 is MGHRA, CDR2 YSYEKL.

The chain links TRBV28 to TRBJ1-1; 7 nucleotides agree with TRBD1. This CDR3 is built from 14 residues. The ends lost 5 bases at V and 10 bases at J; junction bases unmatched: 13. In germline, CDR1 is MDHEN, CDR2 SYDVKM. The CDR3 DNA sequence: TGTGCCAGCAGTGCGCCGGTAGGGGGCCCGGGAGCTTTCTTT. It yields the protein CASSAPVGGPGAFF.

This clone was seen a single time. The chain carries TRBV4-3 and TRBJ2-2; the D is unclear. Per the germline V gene, CDR1 is LGHNA and CDR2 is YSLEER. V was pared by 0 bases and J by 0 bases, with 14 bases between. The length of the CDR3 is 18 residues. The CDR3 protein is CASSQDRAHTANTGELFF. In DNA form, the CDR3 reads TGCGCCAGCAGCCAAGATAGGGCGCATACCGCGAACACCGGGGAGCTGTTTTTT.

This rearrangement joins TRBV13 to TRBJ2-7; D tentatively reads TRBD1 or TRBD2 (6 bases each). Germline assignment: CDR1 PRHDT and CDR2 FYEKMQ (reference sequence). This CDR3 has 15 residues. Deletions cut 0 bases from V and 2 bases from J, with 11 bases between. The CDR3 region has the DNA TGTGCCAGCAGCTTAGGACAGGGACTGACCTACGAGCAGTACTTC. Protein sequence: CASSLGQGLTYEQYF.

The J gene is TRBJ1-1, the V gene TRBV2, with 8 bases identical to TRBD1. J lost 8 bases, V lost 3 bases, and 14 bases had no gene match. The CDR3 extends over 16 amino acids. Germline values: CDR1 SNHLY, CDR2 FYNNEI. The CDR3 nucleotides read TGTGCCAGCAGTGAGCCCCTACGAACAGGGGGGGTCGAAGCTTTCTTT. It translates to CASSEPLRTGGVEAFF.

This clone was picked up one time. V is TRBV10-3 and J is TRBJ2-1; 9 nucleotides line up with TRBD2. This CDR3 is 15 amino acids long. V lost 9 bases to trimming and J lost 4 bases; unmatched junction nucleotides: 10. Per germline, CDR1 ENHRY and CDR2 SYGVKD. The CDR3 sequence is CAILASSGKYNEQFF. In DNA form, the CDR3 reads TGTGCCATTCTCGCTTCTAGCGGGAAGTACAATGAGCAGTTCTTC.

This clone was detected a few times. V and J are TRBV5-1 and TRBJ2-1, with D perhaps TRBD2 (6 bases). Trimming stripped 6 bases from V and 4 bases from J, with 14 bases between. The CDR3 covers 14 residues. Germline values: CDR1 SGHRS, CDR2 YFSETQ. CDR3 in amino acids: CASNPGGGYNEQFF. The CDR3 coding sequence is TGCGCCAGCAACCCGGGTGGAGGGTACAATGAGCAGTTCTTC.

The gene calls are TRBV19 and TRBJ1-3, with D hard to call. The germline V gene encodes CDR1 LNHDA and CDR2 SQIVND (reference sequence). V lost 5 bases and J 0 bases, leaving 17 bases between the germline ends. The CDR3 totals 17 residues. The CDR3 bases are TGTGCCAGTAGTCCAACCCTCAGGAGTTTCTCTGGAAACACCATATATTTT. This encodes CASSPTLRSFSGNTIYF. Drawing the rest from reference TRBV19 and TRBJ1-3, the complete variable domain is DGGITQSPKYLFRKEGQNVTLSCEQNLNHDAMYWYRQDPGQGLRLIYYSQIVNDFQKGDIAEGYSVSREKKESFPLTVTSAQKNPTAFYLCASSPTLRSFSGNTIYFGEGSWLTVV.

The V and J genes are TRBV27 and TRBJ2-5, with 12 bases fitting TRBD2. Trimming at V came to 5 bases and at J to 5 bases, leaving 6 bases not matched to a gene. The CDR3 totals 15 residues. The germline CDR1 and CDR2 sequences are MNHEY and SMNVEV (reference sequence). Written as DNA, the CDR3 is TGTGCCAGCAGTCCCCGACTAGCGGGAGCGGAGACCCAGTACTTC. Protein product: CASSPRLAGAETQYF.

The chain joins TRBV6-5 to TRBJ2-7, with a weak D call TRBD2 (5 bases). V was pared by 6 bases and J by 3 bases, with 15 bases between. The CDR3 consists of 14 residues. Looked up from germline, CDR1 is MNHEY and CDR2 is SVGAGI. The CDR3 loop is CASSPRGLSYEQYF. DNA of the CDR3: TGTGCCAGCAGCCCACGCGGACTGAGCTACGAGCAGTACTTC.

The CDR3 nucleotides are TGTGCCAGCAGCTTTGTACCAATGAACACTGAAGCTTTCTTT. Translated: CASSFVPMNTEAFF. J is TRBJ1-1 and V is TRBV11-3; no firm D call. With 3 bases removed from V and 0 bases from J, the gap between germline ends came to 8 bases. CDR1 SGHNT and CDR2 YENEEA come from the germline V gene. The CDR3 loop spans 14 amino acids.

This clone came up a few times. The V gene is TRBV19, the J gene TRBJ1-2; D may be TRBD1 (6 bases). The ends were cut back, 1 base at V and 3 bases at J, with 12 bases in the middle. The CDR3 length is 15 residues. Germline CDR1 reads LNHDA; CDR2 reads SQIVND (reference sequence). The CDR3 DNA sequence: TGTGCCAGTAGTATAGGCCTCGGGACACACTATGGCTACACCTTC. Its translation: CASSIGLGTHYGYTF.

The chain has TRBV19 and TRBJ2-7, with 7 positions matching TRBD1. V lost 3 bases to trimming and J lost 6 bases; unmatched junction nucleotides: 8. CDR1 LNHDA and CDR2 SQIVND come from the germline V gene (reference sequence). This CDR3 is 14 amino acids long. In nucleotides, the CDR3 is TGTGCCAGTAGTATCGCCGCGCAGGGGGTCGAGCAGTACTTC. Encoded protein: CASSIAAQGVEQYF.

The chain couples TRBV7-2 to TRBJ2-7; D is unresolved. Between the trimmed V and J ends, which lost 2 bases and 3 bases, there was a span of 14 bases. CDR1 and CDR2 (germline): SGHTA, FQGNSA. The length of the CDR3 is 15 residues. CDR3 bases: TGTGCCAGCAGCTTACAAGCAGGTACCAGCTACGAGCAGTACTTC. Amino acid sequence: CASSLQAGTSYEQYF.